Sequencing of this TCR beta chain was carried out in a study of cytomegalovirus exposure and HLA in healthy donors. Both 60 Vbeta primers and 13 Jbeta primers went into the PCR. Some clones are missing from TCRdb's copy, which holds only in-frame ones; the method was immunoSEQ multiplex PCR. The top ten hold roughly 2.5% of the sample, which has roughly 110,000 clones, roughly 80% seen once. Germline values: CDR1 LNHDA, CDR2 SQIVND (reference sequence). With V trimmed by 2 bases and J by 1 base, 7 bases remained unmatched. The CDR3 loop spans 17 amino acids. Sequencing was carried out using PBMCs. The chain couples TRBV19 to TRBJ1-3; 8 bases map to TRBD1. The source is a man in his forties in good health and CMV-seronegative. The CDR3: CASSIPGQASSGNTIYF. As DNA, the CDR3 is TGTGCCAGTAGTATACCGGGACAGGCATCGTCTGGAAACACCATATATTTT.